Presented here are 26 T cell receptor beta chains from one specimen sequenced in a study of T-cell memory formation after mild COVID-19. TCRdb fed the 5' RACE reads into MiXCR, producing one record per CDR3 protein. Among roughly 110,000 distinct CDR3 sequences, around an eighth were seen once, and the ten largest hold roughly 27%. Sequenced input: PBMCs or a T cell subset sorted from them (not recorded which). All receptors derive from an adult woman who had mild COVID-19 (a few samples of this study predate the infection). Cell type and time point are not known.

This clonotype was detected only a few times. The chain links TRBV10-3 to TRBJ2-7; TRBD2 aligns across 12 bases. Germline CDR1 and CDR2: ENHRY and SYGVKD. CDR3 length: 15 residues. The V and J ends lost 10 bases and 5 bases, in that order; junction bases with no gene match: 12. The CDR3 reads CATALLAGGKHEQYF. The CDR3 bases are TGTGCCACCGCCCTCCTAGCGGGAGGGAAGCACGAGCAGTACTTC.

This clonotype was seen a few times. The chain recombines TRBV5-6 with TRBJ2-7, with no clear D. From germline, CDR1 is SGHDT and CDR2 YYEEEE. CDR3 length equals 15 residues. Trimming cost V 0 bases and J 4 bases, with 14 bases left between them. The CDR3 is CASSLVSEVRYEQYF. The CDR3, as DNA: TGTGCCAGCAGCTTGGTGAGCGAAGTAAGATACGAGCAGTACTTC.

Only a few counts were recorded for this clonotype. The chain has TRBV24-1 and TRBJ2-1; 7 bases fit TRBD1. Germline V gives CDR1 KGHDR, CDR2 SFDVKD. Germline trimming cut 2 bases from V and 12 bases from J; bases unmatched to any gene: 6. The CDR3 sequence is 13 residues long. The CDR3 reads CATSDSRQGWQFF. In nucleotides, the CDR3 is TGTGCCACCAGTGATTCCCGACAGGGTTGGCAGTTCTTC.

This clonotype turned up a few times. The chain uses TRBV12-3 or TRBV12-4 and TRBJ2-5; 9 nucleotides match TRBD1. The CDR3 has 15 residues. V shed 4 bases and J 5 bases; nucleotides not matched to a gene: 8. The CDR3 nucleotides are TGTGCCAGCAGTTCCGGGACAGGGCTCGGGGAGACCCAGTACTTC. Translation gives CASSSGTGLGETQYF.

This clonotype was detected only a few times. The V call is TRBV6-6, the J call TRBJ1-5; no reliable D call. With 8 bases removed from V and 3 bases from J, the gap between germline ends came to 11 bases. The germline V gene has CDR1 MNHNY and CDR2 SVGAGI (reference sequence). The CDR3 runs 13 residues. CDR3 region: CASGGRTNQPQHF. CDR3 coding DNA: TGTGCCAGCGGCGGACGGACCAATCAGCCCCAGCATTTT.

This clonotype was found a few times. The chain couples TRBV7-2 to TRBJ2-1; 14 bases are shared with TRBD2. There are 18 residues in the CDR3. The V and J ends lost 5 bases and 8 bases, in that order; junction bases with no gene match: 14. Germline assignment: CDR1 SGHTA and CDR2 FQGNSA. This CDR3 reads CASSPGTSGSIRQDEQFF. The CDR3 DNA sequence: TGTGCCAGCAGCCCCGGGACTAGCGGGAGTATCCGACAGGATGAGCAGTTCTTC.

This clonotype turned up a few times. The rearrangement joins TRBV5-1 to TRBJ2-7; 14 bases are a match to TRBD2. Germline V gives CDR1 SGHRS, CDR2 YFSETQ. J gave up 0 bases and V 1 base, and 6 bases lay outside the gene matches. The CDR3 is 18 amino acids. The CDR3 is CASSLTGLAGESSYEQYF. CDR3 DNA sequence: TGCGCCAGCAGCTTGACGGGACTAGCGGGGGAGAGCTCCTACGAGCAGTACTTC. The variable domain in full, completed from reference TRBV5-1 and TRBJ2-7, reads KAGVTQTPRYLIKTRGQQVTLSCSPISGHRSVSWYQQTPGQGLQFLFEYFSETQRNKGNFPGRFSGRQFSNSRSEMNVSTLELGDSALYLCASSLTGLAGESSYEQYFGPGTRLTVT.

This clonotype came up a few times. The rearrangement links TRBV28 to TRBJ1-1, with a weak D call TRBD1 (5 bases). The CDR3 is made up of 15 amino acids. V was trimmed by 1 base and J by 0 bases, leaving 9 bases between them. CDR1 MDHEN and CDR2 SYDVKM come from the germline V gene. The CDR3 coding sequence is TGTGCCAGCAGTTTATTTCGGGGGGTGAACACTGAAGCTTTCTTT. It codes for CASSLFRGVNTEAFF.

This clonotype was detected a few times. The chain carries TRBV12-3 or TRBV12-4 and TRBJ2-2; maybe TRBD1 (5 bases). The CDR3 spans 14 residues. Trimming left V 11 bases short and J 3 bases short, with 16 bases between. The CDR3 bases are TGTGCCGGGGCTCCTCACTATTACACCGGGGAGCTGTTTTTT. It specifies CAGAPHYYTGELFF.

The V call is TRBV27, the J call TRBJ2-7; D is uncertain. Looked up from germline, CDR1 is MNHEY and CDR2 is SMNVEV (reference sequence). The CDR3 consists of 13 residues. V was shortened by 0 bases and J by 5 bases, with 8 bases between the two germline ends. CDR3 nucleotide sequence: TGTGCCAGCAGTTTATCGGTCCCCCACGAGCAGTACTTC. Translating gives CASSLSVPHEQYF.

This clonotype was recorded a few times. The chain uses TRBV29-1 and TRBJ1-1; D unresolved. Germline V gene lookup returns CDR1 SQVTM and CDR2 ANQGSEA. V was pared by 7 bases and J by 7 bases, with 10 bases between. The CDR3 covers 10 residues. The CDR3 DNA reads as TGCAGCGCTGAGGAGATTGAAGCTTTCTTT. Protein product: CSAEEIEAFF.

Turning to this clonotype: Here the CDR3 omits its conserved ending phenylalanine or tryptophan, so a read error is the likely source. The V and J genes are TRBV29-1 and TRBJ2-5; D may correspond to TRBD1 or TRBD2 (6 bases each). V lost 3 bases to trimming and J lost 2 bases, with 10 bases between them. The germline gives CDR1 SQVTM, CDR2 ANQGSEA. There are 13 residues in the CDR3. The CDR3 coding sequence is TGCAGCGTTGAGGGGGGCCAACAAGAGACCCAGTACTTA. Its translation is CSVEGGQQETQYL.

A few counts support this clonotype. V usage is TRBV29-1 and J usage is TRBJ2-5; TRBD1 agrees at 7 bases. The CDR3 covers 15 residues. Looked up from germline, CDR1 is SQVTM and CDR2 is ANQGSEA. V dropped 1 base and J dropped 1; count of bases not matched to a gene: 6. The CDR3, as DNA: TGCAGCGTTGAAGGAGGGGACAGTCTCCAAGAGACCCAGTACTTC. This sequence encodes CSVEGGDSLQETQYF.

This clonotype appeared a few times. CDR3 in DNA: TGTGCCAGCAGCGTAGGAGGGGTCCCAGATACGCAGTATTTT. Translation: CASSVGGVPDTQYF. The rearrangement uses TRBV9 and TRBJ2-3; tentatively, D is TRBD1 or TRBD2 (5 bases each). This CDR3 is built from 14 residues. Germline CDR1 and CDR2: SGDLS and YYNGEE. The V end lost 0 bases, the J end lost 4 bases, and 9 bases lay between the germline ends.

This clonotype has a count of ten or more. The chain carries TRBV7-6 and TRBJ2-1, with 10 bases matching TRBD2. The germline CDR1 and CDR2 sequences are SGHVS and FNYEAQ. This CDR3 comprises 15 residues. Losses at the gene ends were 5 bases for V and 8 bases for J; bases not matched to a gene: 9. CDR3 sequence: CASSILAGAGDEQFF. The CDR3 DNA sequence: TGTGCCAGCAGCATTCTAGCGGGAGCAGGGGATGAGCAGTTCTTC.

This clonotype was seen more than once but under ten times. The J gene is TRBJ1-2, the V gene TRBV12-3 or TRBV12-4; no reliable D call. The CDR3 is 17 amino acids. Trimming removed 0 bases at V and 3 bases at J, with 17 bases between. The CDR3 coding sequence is TGTGCCAGCAGTTTAGCCCCGGTGTGGGATGGCGACTATGGCTACACCTTC. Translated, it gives CASSLAPVWDGDYGYTF.

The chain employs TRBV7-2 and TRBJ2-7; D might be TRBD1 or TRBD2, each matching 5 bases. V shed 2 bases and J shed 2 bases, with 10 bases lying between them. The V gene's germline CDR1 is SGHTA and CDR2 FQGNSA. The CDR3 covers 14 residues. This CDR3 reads CASSLWDRAYEQYF. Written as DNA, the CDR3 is TGTGCCAGCAGCTTATGGGACCGAGCCTACGAGCAGTACTTC.

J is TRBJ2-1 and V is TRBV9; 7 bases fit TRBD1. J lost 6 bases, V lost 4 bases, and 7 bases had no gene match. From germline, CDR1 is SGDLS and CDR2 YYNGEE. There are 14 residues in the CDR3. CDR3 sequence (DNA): TGTGCCAGCAGCCCCTCCCCAGGGGGCAATGAGCAGTTCTTC. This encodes CASSPSPGGNEQFF.

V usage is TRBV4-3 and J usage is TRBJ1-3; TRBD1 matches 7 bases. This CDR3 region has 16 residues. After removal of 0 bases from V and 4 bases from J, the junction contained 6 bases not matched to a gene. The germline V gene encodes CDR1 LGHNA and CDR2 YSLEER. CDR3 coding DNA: TGCGCCAGCAGCCAAGAAACGGGACAGTCCGGAAACACCATATATTTT. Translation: CASSQETGQSGNTIYF.

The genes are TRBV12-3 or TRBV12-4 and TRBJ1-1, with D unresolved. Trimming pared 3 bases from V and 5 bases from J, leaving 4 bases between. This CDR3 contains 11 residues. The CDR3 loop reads CASSFATEAFF. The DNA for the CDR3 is TGTGCCAGCAGTTTCGCGACTGAAGCTTTCTTT.

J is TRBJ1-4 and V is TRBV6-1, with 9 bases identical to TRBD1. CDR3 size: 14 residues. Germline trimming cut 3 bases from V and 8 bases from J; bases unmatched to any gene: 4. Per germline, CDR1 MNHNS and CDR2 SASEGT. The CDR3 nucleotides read TGTGCCAGCAGTGACCGGGACAGGGAGGAAAAACTGTTTTTT. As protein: CASSDRDREEKLFF.

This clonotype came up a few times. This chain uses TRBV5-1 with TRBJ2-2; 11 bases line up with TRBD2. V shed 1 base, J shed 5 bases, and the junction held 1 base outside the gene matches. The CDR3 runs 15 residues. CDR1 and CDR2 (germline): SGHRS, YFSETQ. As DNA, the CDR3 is TGCGCCAGCAGCTTGACTAGCGGGAGTACCGGGGAGCTGTTTTTT. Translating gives CASSLTSGSTGELFF.

The CDR3 bases are TGTGCCAGCAGTGCCAGGGTTAATGAGCAGTTCTTC. Protein product: CASSARVNEQFF. The chain combines TRBV27 with TRBJ2-1, with a weak D call TRBD1 (5 bases). The germline CDR1 and CDR2 sequences are MNHEY and SMNVEV (reference sequence). V lost 5 bases and J 7 bases, leaving 9 bases between the germline ends. The CDR3 totals 12 residues.

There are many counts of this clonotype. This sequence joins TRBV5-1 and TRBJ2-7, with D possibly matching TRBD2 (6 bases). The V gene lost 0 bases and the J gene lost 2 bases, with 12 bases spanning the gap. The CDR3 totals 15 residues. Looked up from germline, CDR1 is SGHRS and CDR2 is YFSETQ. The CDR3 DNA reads TGCGCCAGCAGCTTGGACGGCGGGGCAACCTACGAGCAGTACTTC. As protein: CASSLDGGATYEQYF.

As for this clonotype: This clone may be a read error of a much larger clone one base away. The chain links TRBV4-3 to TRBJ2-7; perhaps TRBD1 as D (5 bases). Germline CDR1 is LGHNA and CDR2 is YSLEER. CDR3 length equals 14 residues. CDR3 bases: TGCGACAGCAGCCAAGATCCAGGGCCCTACGAGCAGTACTTC. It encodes CDSSQDPGPYEQYF.

CDR3 protein: CASSERAGGNTGELFF. CDR3 bases: TGTGCCAGCAGTGAACGAGCGGGGGGGAACACCGGGGAGCTGTTTTTT. V usage is TRBV25-1 and J usage is TRBJ2-2; 9 bases fit TRBD2. CDR1 and CDR2 (germline): MGHDK, SYGVNS. The trim removed 2 bases at V and 1 base at J, leaving 2 bases unmatched. This CDR3 is 16 amino acids long.